This TCR beta chain was found in a study of shared clonotypes between healthy human individuals. TCRdb's copy holds only in-frame clones and misses some; the assay was immunoSEQ multiplex PCR. The table shows some 2.1 million clones, with roughly 95% occurring only once. Findings and caveats of the study: Shared clonotypes across all four donors exceeded non-shared ones in generation probability.

Points on this clone: Antigen unknown.

CDR3 length: 14 residues. Germline CDR1 reads GTSNPN; CDR2 reads SVGIG (reference sequence). The V and J ends lost 2 bases and 0 bases respectively, with 8 bases between them. This chain uses TRBV30 with TRBJ2-1; no clear D gene. The source material was naive CD4+ T cells sorted from blood. Documented subset: CD45RA+ positively selected. The receptor was isolated from a man aged 18 to 30 in good health. The CDR3 reads CAWSIGSSYNEQFF. CDR3 nucleotides: TGTGCCTGGAGTATAGGAAGCTCCTACAATGAGCAGTTCTTC. Drawing the rest from reference TRBV30 and TRBJ2-1, the complete variable domain is SQTIHQWPATLVQPVGSPLSLECTVEGTSNPNLYWYRQAAGRGLQLLFYSVGIGQISSEVPQNLSASRPQDRQFILSSKKLLLSDSGFYLCAWSIGSSYNEQFFGPGTRLTVL.